Ten or more counts support the clone carrying this TCR beta chain. What it recognizes is unknown. At one boundary the junction diverges from the germline segment, which might be a read error. TCRdb processed the reads anew with MiXCR; each CDR3 protein has one entry. The sample records some 350,000 distinct CDR3 sequences, roughly 28% being singletons. The data belong to a study of T cell repertoires in cytomegalovirus infection. Specimen: cultured PBMCs, collected from culture after CMV antigen stimulation. This TCR was sampled from a human donor in good health (CMV status not recorded). Some clones in this sample may be carry-over from other donors' samples.

The CDR3: CASSLTSRDRIPWTEAFF. The CDR3, as DNA: TGTGCCAGCAGCCTAACCTCCCGGGACAGGATCCCCTGGACTGAAGCTTTCTTT. The J gene is TRBJ1-1, the V gene TRBV7-3, with 8 nucleotides matching TRBD1. Per germline, CDR1 SGHTA and CDR2 FQGTGA. The CDR3 has 18 amino acids.